This T cell receptor (beta chain) was found in a study of PD-L1 blockade in urothelial cancer. Background on the study: Blood analysis was done at 3 weeks (second dose) and 6 weeks after treatment began. Study conclusions and caveats: Blood TCR clonality below the median before treatment was a predictor of better survival. Blood clones associated with the tumor expanded more at 3 weeks in durable-benefit patients.

As regards this clone: Its specificity is unknown.

Time point indicated: pretreatment peripheral blood. Patients presented with locally advanced or metastatic urothelial carcinoma. V shed 5 bases, J shed 7 bases, and the junction held 7 bases outside the gene matches. CDR1 is MNHEY, CDR2 SMNVEV, per germline (reference sequence). The CDR3 spans 13 residues. The method was immunoSEQ multiplex PCR; TCRdb's version includes in-frame clones alone and lacks a portion of them. The data show roughly 77,000 clones, roughly 84% seen once. The sequenced sample was PBMCs, obtained around atezolizumab (anti-PD-L1) treatment. The TCR sequence derives from a woman aged 65 to 85 with urothelial cancer. This chain uses TRBV27 with TRBJ1-1; 7 bases are a match to TRBD1. CDR3: CASSPRTGLEAFF. CDR3 coding DNA: TGTGCCAGCAGTCCCCGGACAGGTCTTGAAGCTTTCTTT.